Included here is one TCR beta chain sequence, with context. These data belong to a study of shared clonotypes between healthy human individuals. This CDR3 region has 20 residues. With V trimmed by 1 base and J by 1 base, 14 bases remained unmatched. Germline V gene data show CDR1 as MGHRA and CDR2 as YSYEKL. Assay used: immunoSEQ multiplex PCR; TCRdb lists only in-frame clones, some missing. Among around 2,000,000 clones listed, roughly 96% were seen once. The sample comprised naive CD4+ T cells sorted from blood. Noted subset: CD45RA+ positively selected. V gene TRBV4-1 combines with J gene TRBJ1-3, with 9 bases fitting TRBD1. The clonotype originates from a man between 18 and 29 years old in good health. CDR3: CASSQGQGGNRGRSGNTIYF. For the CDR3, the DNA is TGCGCCAGCAGCCAAGGACAGGGGGGAAACCGGGGTAGATCTGGAAACACCATATATTTT.